The entry below describes one T cell receptor (beta chain). The data were taken from a study of cytotoxic CD8 clonotypes in ibrutinib-treated CLL. Study information: Mean productive templates were roughly 280,000; mean productive rearrangements were around 90,000.

Assay: immunoSEQ multiplex PCR; the TCRdb copy retains only in-frame clones and omits some. The table includes about 300,000 clones, approximately 76% detected once. The origin of this receptor is a human donor with chronic lymphocytic leukemia. The input for sequencing was PBMCs, taken at disease progression, from a patient treated with ibrutinib.

CDR3 in DNA: TGTGCCAGCAGTGCTTGGACGGATGGAAGCTCCTACAATGAGCAGTTCTTC. Residues: CASSAWTDGSSYNEQFF. This rearrangement joins TRBV25-1 to TRBJ2-1; D not resolved. The germline V gene encodes CDR1 MGHDK and CDR2 SYGVNS. The germline V and J ends were trimmed by 4 bases and 0 bases, with 16 bases remaining between them. The CDR3 covers 17 residues.